This entry is about one TCR beta chain. Which antigen it targets is not known. Base qualities are not recorded, but no much larger clone differs from it by a single base. From its cysteine to its phenylalanine, the CDR3 spans 13 amino acids. Of the read, only the CDR3 DNA is kept; its 39 bases are in frame from base 1. The germline V gene encodes CDR1 SGHRS and CDR2 YFSETQ. V and J are truncated by 0 bases and 11 bases respectively, leaving an intervening sequence of 14 bases. In total, about 650 healthy bone marrow donors made up the cohort. At the time of sampling, all cohort members were nominally healthy, though unrecorded immune exposures were likely present. The donor tested CMV seropositive and was one of the 289 seropositive cohort members. A peripheral blood sample was collected from each donor, and TCR beta sequencing was performed on peripheral blood mononuclear cells. The Qiagen DNeasy Blood Extraction Kit was used to extract genomic DNA from the blood cell samples.

These data come from a study of cytomegalovirus exposure and HLA in healthy donors (dated by TCRdb to the late 2010s). At the level of the whole study: According to an earlier analysis of 587 of the donors, some 180 million T cells yielded 100 million or so unique TCR beta sequences and 250 to 350 Gb of sequence data. An early release covering roughly 600 HLA-typed donors comprised roughly 300 gigabases of sequencing data and roughly 85 million unique TCR sequences. Of the roughly 410 genotyped donors, less than 90% were placed in the genetic ancestry cluster associated with self-reported Caucasian donors. The study was designed to test whether signatures of past pathogen exposure could be identified by cataloging public T cell receptors. The T cell repertoires of 700 or so subjects were profiled by immunosequencing and related to cytomegalovirus serostatus. Besides the first cohort of approximately 710 subjects, a separate validation cohort made up of 120 different subjects was used. To predict cytomegalovirus infection status, the study combined high-throughput TCR immunosequencing, statistical association of individual TCRs with disease status, and machine learning. A later analysis re-analyzed previously published TCR beta repertoires from about 730 donors and added high-resolution HLA genotyping to study TCR occurrence patterns. Rather than using new phenotypic data, the later analysis identified candidate immune exposures from TCR beta sequences and from how often those sequences occurred across donors. An earlier analysis of 587 of the donors applied high-throughput TCR beta sequencing to assess whether each TCR beta V gene segment acted as functional or pseudogenic. Donor age, sex, ethnicity and CMV serostatus were compiled alongside the repertoire data. In a later genetic analysis, genome-wide SNP genotypes for about three fifths of the roughly 670 donors were used, and that subset was treated as a discovery cohort. All discovery cohort repertoires had been generated using a single sequencing platform. Class I and class II HLA loci were covered by the typing at four-digit resolution. Typing coverage differed by locus: A, B, C, DRB1 and DQB1 were typed in about 620-630 donors, DQA1 in roughly 500, DPA1 in 600 to 610, and DPB1 in 450 to 480. A handful of DR-DQ haplotypes were handled as single units for association and clustering because linkage in the cohort was strong. Across around 400 genotyped donors of the cohort, an average of roughly 250,000 unique TCR beta nucleotide sequences per donor were sequenced, and about a sixth of those sequences were non-productive.

Here is what the overall study found, with its caveats: Correlated functional status among segregating V segments might be attributable to linkage disequilibrium, but an unknown experimental factor could not be ruled out. Strong co-occurrence of HLA alleles, especially DR and DQ, made assigning TCR associations to individual alleles difficult. According to a later analysis, most CMV-associated TCR beta chains appeared to be HLA-restricted, and the HLA associations seemed to be driven largely by CMV exposure. In a later genetic analysis, a missense DCLRE1C variant was associated with V-gene and J-gene trimming of TCR beta chains, and the association was replicated in an independent cohort. According to a later genetic analysis, donors in an Asian-associated ancestry cluster had fewer N-insertions in productive TCRs than the approximately 650-donor mean. In vitro tests confirmed that three of the cytomegalovirus-associated TCR beta chains recognize cytomegalovirus antigens. About 15 rarely observed V segments, including chromosome 9 orphons, were excluded from the earlier analysis of several hundred of the donors because counts were too low. Because HLA typing was missing for some donors at each locus, association tests included only the typed subset. In an earlier analysis of fewer than 700 of the donors, most TCR beta V segments appeared in productive rearrangements about 87% or about 30% of the time, broadly matching IMGT annotations. A later analysis found that HLA-associated TCR beta chains were more clonally expanded and had lower generation probabilities than equally common non-associated chains. For the cohort, immune exposure information was limited to CMV serostatus. Some IMGT-functional V segments, including TRBV6-2 and TRBV6-3, could not be told apart with the 87-base-pair reads, so those segments were excluded. The presence/absence analyses assumed that sequencing depth was roughly uniform across donors, and that assumption may not be true. In the study, some 160 TCR beta chains were listed as associated with cytomegalovirus. According to the authors, the approach could potentially be generalized to other disease states and immunological phenotypes. A further reported finding was that TCR beta sequences accurately predicted the HLA-A and HLA-B alleles for most subjects in the first cohort. In a later analysis, several top co-occurrence clusters were reported to appear linked to parvovirus B19, influenza, CMV and Epstein-Barr virus. In a later analysis, some 18,000 TCR beta sequences were associated with specific HLA alleles at a false discovery rate of 0.05. The classifier was reported to diagnose cytomegalovirus status with high specificity and sensitivity in both the original and validation cohorts. A cluster of highly shared sequence variants was judged likely to be a technical artifact of the sequencing pipeline. The cohort was sequenced for TCR beta chains only, and without alpha or paired-chain data the features that could be detected were limited. According to a later analysis, TCR association rates differed among HLA loci, with DRB1 alleles showing the most associated TCRs and HLA-C alleles showing the fewest. Most TCR sequences were seen in very few donors, while some public TCRs were found in many individuals.

Library preparation employed the immunoSEQ multiplex PCR assay. The multiplex PCR relied on a mix of 60 forward primers for TCR Vbeta segments and 13 reverse primers for TCR Jbeta segments. Amplification of the CDR3 region of rearranged TCR beta genes was performed with a multiplex PCR assay on genomic DNA. The amplified TCR beta libraries were sequenced on the Illumina HiSeq System as 87-base-pair reads. The authors' pipeline ran thus. A later analysis tallied about 77 million unique TCR beta chains across the 700 or so repertoires, and some 10 million of those chains were shared by two or more donors. Raw reads were error-corrected and collapsed into unique sequences by a nearest-neighbor algorithm in which closely related sequences were merged to remove PCR and sequencing errors. To assign V, D and J gene segments, CDR3 sequences were aligned to IMGT reference sequences. For a sequence to be retained, a match of at least six nucleotides was required to both a V gene segment and a J gene segment. A rearrangement counted as productive if the CDR3 had no stop codons and remained in frame with V and J, and every other rearrangement counted as non-productive. CDR3 was defined by IMGT convention, running from the second conserved V-encoded cysteine to the conserved J-encoded phenylalanine. The earlier analysis of 550 to 650 of the donors excluded any sequence lacking an unambiguous match to a single V gene segment. An earlier analysis of almost 600 of the donors classified V segments as functional when productive rearrangements were above 56.7% and as segregating when the standard deviation between donors was above 5%. A statistical classification framework was built for diagnosing cytomegalovirus status from the catalog of TCR beta chain sequences. A later analysis assigned V and J genes by comparing TCR nucleotide sequences with IMGT/GENE-DB human TR gene sequences. The TCRdist pipeline was used in a later analysis to assign CDR3 sequences and most-parsimonious VDJ recombination scenarios. In a later analysis, each TCR beta chain was defined by its CDR3 amino acid sequence together with its V-gene family, and reads without a unique V-gene family were excluded. To address suspected cross-contamination and a sequencing artifact, a later analysis removed under 600 highly shared, low-generation-probability nucleotide sequences. In a later analysis, a clonal expansion index for each public chain was calculated from normalized within-repertoire ranks of inferred template counts. In a later analysis, generation probabilities were computed with a VDJ recombination model fitted to out-of-frame rearrangements, and the resulting probabilities were checked against IGoR. A later analysis scored TCR-TCR, TCR-HLA and TCR-CMV co-occurrence with hypergeometric tests, applying a repertoire-size bias correction to TCR pairs. False discovery rates were estimated in a later analysis by permuting HLA or CMV assignments 20 times. In a later analysis, co-occurring TCRs were grouped with DBSCAN, and TCRdist sequence similarity was added when clustering was performed within HLA-allele-positive subsets. Repertoires with fewer than 30,000 or more than 120,000 public chains, plus five repertoires with anomalous nucleotide sharing, were excluded from co-occurrence clustering. The table comes from immuneACCESS by way of TCRdb, which keeps in-frame sequences with V and J called. Part of the clones is missing from these tables; in studies checked, under half for an unresolved V gene and the rest for unknown reasons. The V and J calls and clone size come from that table; D and trimming were worked out from the DNA. This sample lists under 200,000 clones; approximately 80% were detected once. Of the sample, around 6.9% is held by the ten largest clones.

The chain joins TRBV5-1 to TRBJ1-1; no D gene call is confident. The clonotype comes from a male donor in good health and CMV-seropositive. The source material was PBMCs. The CDR3 sequence is CASSLDTKIGAFF. The nucleotide sequence is TGCGCCAGCAGCTTGGACACTAAAATCGGGGCTTTCTTT.